The next 19 T cell receptor beta chains were all read from a single sample in a study of T cells after yellow fever vaccination. TCRdb reprocessed the 5' RACE reads with MiXCR, giving one entry per CDR3 protein. The sample lists some 340,000 distinct CDR3 sequences, approximately 4% seen once, with just under 25% in the top ten. The source material was PBMCs, sampled 5 days after the yellow fever booster vaccination. These receptors all stem from a young man who received the YFV17D yellow fever vaccine.

This clonotype was counted only a few times. The gene calls are TRBV7-2 and TRBJ2-3; 8 nucleotides match TRBD1. The trim removed 4 bases at V and 4 bases at J, leaving 10 bases unmatched. Germline CDR1 is SGHTA and CDR2 is FQGNSA. This CDR3 has 16 amino acids. CDR3 DNA sequence: TGTGCCAGCAGCTCCCAGGGGGCATATGTCCCAGATACGCAGTATTTT. It translates to CASSSQGAYVPDTQYF.

This clonotype was seen ten or more times. The chain is built from TRBV7-9 and TRBJ2-2; either TRBD1 or TRBD2 may fit D (5 bases each). CDR1 and CDR2 (germline): SEHNR, FQNEAQ (reference sequence). Trimming took off 5 bases at V and 1 base at J, with 14 bases between the two ends. This CDR3 is built from 16 residues. As DNA, the CDR3 is TGTGCCAGCAGCCCCCGGGGCAGACAGAACACCGGGGAGCTGTTTTTT. Translation: CASSPRGRQNTGELFF.

This clonotype was recorded a few times. The chain joins TRBV6-5 to TRBJ1-2, with TRBD1 matching over 12 bases. Germline trimming cut 1 base from V and 8 bases from J; bases unmatched to any gene: 11. The CDR3 is made up of 17 amino acids. From germline, CDR1 is MNHEY and CDR2 SVGAGI. The chain's CDR3 is CASSYFRDRGRGEGYTF. Written as DNA, the CDR3 is TGTGCCAGCAGTTACTTCCGGGACAGGGGGCGAGGCGAAGGCTACACCTTC.

This clonotype was detected many times. CDR3 DNA sequence: TGTGCCAGCAGCCCCAGGGGGCGCCGCAATGAGCAGTTCTTC. Translating it yields CASSPRGRRNEQFF. V gene TRBV5-6 combines with J gene TRBJ2-1; TRBD1 aligns across 8 bases. The trim removed 4 bases at V and 6 bases at J, leaving 6 bases unmatched. Germline V lookup: CDR1 SGHDT, CDR2 YYEEEE. The CDR3 is made up of 14 amino acids.

This clonotype occurred a few times. The V call is TRBV5-1, the J call TRBJ2-1; D not certain. The CDR3 is 16 residues long. The V end was cut by 0 bases, the J end by 0 bases, with 10 bases between. Per the germline V gene, CDR1 is SGHRS and CDR2 is YFSETQ. CDR3 in amino acids: CASSLGPQSSYNEQFF. The CDR3 DNA sequence: TGCGCCAGCAGCTTGGGACCCCAGAGCTCCTACAATGAGCAGTTCTTC.

This clonotype was counted at least ten times. V gene TRBV15 combines with J gene TRBJ2-7, with D unclear. Trimming shortened V by 5 bases and J by 3 bases, and 17 bases separated the two germline ends. In germline, CDR1 is LNHNV, CDR2 YYDKDF (reference sequence). This CDR3 is built from 15 residues. This CDR3 reads CATSHARVLDYEQYF. The DNA of the CDR3 is TGTGCCACCAGCCACGCTCGGGTTTTAGACTACGAGCAGTACTTC.

This clonotype has ten or more counts. The chain employs TRBV29-1 and TRBJ2-5; the match to TRBD2 covers 8 bases. After removal of 1 base from V and 0 bases from J, the junction contained 4 bases not matched to a gene. The CDR3 is 15 residues long. CDR1 SQVTM and CDR2 ANQGSEA come from the germline V gene. The CDR3 sequence is CSVEGGRGDQETQYF. DNA for the CDR3: TGCAGCGTTGAAGGAGGGCGGGGGGACCAAGAGACCCAGTACTTC. The whole variable domain, filled in from reference TRBV29-1 and TRBJ2-5, reads SAVISQKPSRDICQRGTSLTIQCQVDSQVTMMFWYRQQPGQSLTLIATANQGSEATYESGFVIDKFPISRPNLTFSTLTVSNMSPEDSSIYLCSVEGGRGDQETQYFGPGTRLLVL.

The rearrangement uses TRBV2 and TRBJ1-1; D gene uncertain. Germline V gene data show CDR1 as SNHLY and CDR2 as FYNNEI. The CDR3 is made up of 14 amino acids. V was cut by 3 bases and J by 0 bases, with 8 bases left in between. The chain's CDR3 is CASSENPLNTEAFF. In DNA form, the CDR3 reads TGTGCCAGCAGTGAGAATCCCCTGAACACTGAAGCTTTCTTT.

This clonotype was found many times. V is TRBV2 and J is TRBJ2-7; D possibly corresponds to TRBD1 (6 bases). The CDR3 extends over 15 amino acids. V was cut by 6 bases and J by 1 base, with 16 bases left in between. Germline V gene lookup returns CDR1 SNHLY and CDR2 FYNNEI. The CDR3 DNA follows: TGTGCCAGCAGCCCCACAGGGTTCGGGTCCTACGAGCAGTACGTC. Residues: CASSPTGFGSYEQYV.

This clonotype was seen more than once but under ten times. The rearrangement joins TRBV6-2 or TRBV6-3 to TRBJ2-1, with 10 bases aligning to TRBD1. Trimming removed 6 bases from V and 5 bases from J; junction bases left unmatched: 7. Germline-derived CDR1 and CDR2 are MNHEY and SVGEGT. CDR3 length equals 15 residues. In nucleotides, the CDR3 is TGTGCCAGCAGGACAGGGGGCGGGTTCCACAATGAGCAGTTCTTC. It translates to CASRTGGGFHNEQFF.

In this sample, this clonotype turned up a few times. V is TRBV7-8 and J is TRBJ1-2; 8 bases are shared with TRBD1. The CDR3 is 15 residues long. Germline-derived CDR1 and CDR2 are SGHVS and FQNEAQ. The ends lost 5 bases at V and 8 bases at J; junction bases unmatched: 13. The CDR3 here is CASSKEGTGALGYTF. CDR3 coding DNA: TGTGCCAGCAGCAAAGAGGGGACAGGCGCCCTCGGCTACACCTTC.

The genes are TRBV7-2 and TRBJ1-1, with D unclear. Germline V lookup: CDR1 SGHTA, CDR2 FQGNSA. Trimming removed 5 bases at V and 4 bases at J, with 8 bases between. This CDR3 comprises 12 residues. CDR3 in DNA: TGTGCCAGCAGCCGCTCGGGCACTGAAGCTTTCTTT. Its translation: CASSRSGTEAFF. Using reference TRBV7-2 and TRBJ1-1 for the parts outside the CDR3, the full variable domain is GAGVSQSPSNKVTEKGKDVELRCDPISGHTALYWYRQSLGQGLEFLIYFQGNSAPDKSGLPSDRFSAERTGGSVSTLTIQRTQQEDSAVYLCASSRSGTEAFFGQGTRLTVV.

This CDR3 reads CASSPLKGTSREAFF. The CDR3 DNA follows: TGTGCCAGCAGCCCCCTAAAGGGGACCTCCCGGGAAGCTTTCTTT. The chain recombines TRBV7-8 with TRBJ1-1; D possibly corresponds to TRBD1 (5 bases). In germline, CDR1 is SGHVS, CDR2 FQNEAQ. The CDR3 contains 15 residues. V was trimmed by 5 bases and J by 8 bases, leaving 21 bases between them.

This clonotype was observed a handful of times. The rearrangement uses TRBV20-1 and TRBJ1-2; the D gene is possibly TRBD1 (5 bases). V was pared by 5 bases and J by 7 bases, with 8 bases between. The V gene's germline CDR1 is DFQATT and CDR2 SNEGSKA (reference sequence). There are 10 residues in the CDR3. CDR3 in DNA: TGCAGTGCTGGGAGGGGTGGCTACACCTTC. As protein: CSAGRGGYTF.

V is TRBV20-1 and J is TRBJ1-1, with D tentatively TRBD1 (5 bases). The CDR3 loop spans 15 amino acids. Deletions cut 0 bases from V and 3 bases from J, with 14 bases between. Germline CDR1 is DFQATT and CDR2 is SNEGSKA (reference sequence). CDR3: CSARDPRRGDTEAFF. CDR3 DNA sequence: TGCAGTGCTAGAGATCCCAGGAGGGGTGACACTGAAGCTTTCTTT.

The V call is TRBV10-1, the J call TRBJ1-1; D not certain. Germline CDR1 is WNHNN and CDR2 is SYGVQD (reference sequence). The ends were cut back, 0 bases at V and 6 bases at J, with 8 bases in the middle. The CDR3 has 13 residues. CDR3 amino acids: CASSESNNPEAFF. CDR3 in DNA: TGCGCCAGCAGTGAGTCGAACAACCCTGAAGCTTTCTTT.

This clonotype was picked up a small number of times. DNA of the CDR3: TGTGCCAGCAGCCACGGCACAGAGGGGAAACTGTTTTTT. Translation gives CASSHGTEGKLFF. V usage is TRBV6-6 and J usage is TRBJ1-4; a possible D gene is TRBD1 (5 bases). The germline V gene encodes CDR1 MNHNY and CDR2 SVGAGI (reference sequence). The V end was cut by 6 bases, the J end by 11 bases, with 16 bases between. There are 13 residues in the CDR3.

The chain joins TRBV29-1 to TRBJ1-5; D is perhaps TRBD1 (5 bases). CDR3 size: 13 residues. Germline CDR1 SQVTM, CDR2 ANQGSEA. The V end was cut by 2 bases, the J end by 7 bases, with 12 bases between. The CDR3 nucleotides read TGCAGCGTTGAAATAGGGGAAGGCCAGCCCCAGCATTTT. Protein product: CSVEIGEGQPQHF.

This clonotype has only a few counts. This chain links TRBV7-6 with TRBJ1-2; 11 bases agree with TRBD1. This CDR3 is built from 13 residues. Germline-derived CDR1 and CDR2 are SGHVS and FNYEAQ. Losses at the gene ends were 4 bases for V and 7 bases for J; bases not matched to a gene: 2. The CDR3 here is CASSSDRGLGYTF. DNA for the CDR3: TGTGCCAGCAGCTCGGACAGGGGGCTTGGCTACACCTTC.